The table lists the clone carrying this T cell receptor (beta chain) with many counts. These data belong to a study of early T cells in non-severe SARS-CoV-2 infection. Trimming shortened V by 3 bases and J by 0 bases, and 5 bases separated the two germline ends. Germline CDR1 reads SGHDN; CDR2 reads FVKESK. CDR3 length: 14 amino acids. MiXCR, run by TCRdb on the 5' RACE reads, gives a single entry per CDR3 protein. The sample lists over 95,000 distinct CDR3 sequences; 16% were seen once. The rearrangement uses TRBV14 and TRBJ1-4, with D unclear. The origin of this receptor is an adult who was a healthcare worker with PCR-confirmed SARS-CoV-2 infection or an uninfected control (not recorded which). Sequencing was done on a sample of whole blood. Written as DNA, the CDR3 is TGTGCCAGCAGCCAGGGTTCAACTAATGAAAAACTGTTTTTT. Protein product: CASSQGSTNEKLFF.